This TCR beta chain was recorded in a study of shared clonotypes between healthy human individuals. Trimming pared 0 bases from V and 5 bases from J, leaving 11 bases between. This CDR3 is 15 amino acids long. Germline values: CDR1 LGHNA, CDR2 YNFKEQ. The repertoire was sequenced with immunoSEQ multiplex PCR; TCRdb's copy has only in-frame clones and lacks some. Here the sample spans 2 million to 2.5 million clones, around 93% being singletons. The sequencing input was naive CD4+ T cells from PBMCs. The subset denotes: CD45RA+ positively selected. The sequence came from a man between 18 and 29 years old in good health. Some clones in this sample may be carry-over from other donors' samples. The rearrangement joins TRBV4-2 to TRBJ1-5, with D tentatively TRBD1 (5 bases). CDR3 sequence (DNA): TGTGCCAGCAGCCAAGAGGGGCGGGGGGATCAGCCCCAGCATTTT. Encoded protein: CASSQEGRGDQPQHF.